Listed below are T cell receptor beta chains from one sample, sequenced in a study of cytomegalovirus exposure and HLA in healthy donors. Libraries were prepared by immunoSEQ multiplex PCR; TCRdb keeps only in-frame clonotypes and omits some of them. This sample has roughly 180,000 clones; 70% to 80% occur once, and the top ten carry 3.7%. The source material was PBMCs. The receptors derive from a woman aged 60-75 years in good health and CMV-seropositive. Both conserved end residues are part of each CDR3. A D gene is named only where the DNA matches it firmly. Clone size, where shown, is once, few, many, or a class for clones that have expanded.

J gene	D gene	V gene	clone size	CDR3 DNA	CDR3 protein
TRBJ2-1	TRBD1	TRBV7-9	.	TGTGCCAGCAGCTCCCCCCGGGACAGCTACAATGAGCAGTTCTTC	CASSSPRDSYNEQFF
TRBJ2-7	TRBD1	TRBV30	.	TGTGCCTGGAGGGGGTTCTCGGGACAGGGTCACGAGCAGTACTTC	CAWRGFSGQGHEQYF
TRBJ1-4	.	TRBV4-2	.	TGTGCCAGCAGCCAAGATCCGGGGGGATCTAATGAAAAACTGTTTTTT	CASSQDPGGSNEKLFF
TRBJ2-2	TRBD2	TRBV6-5	.	TGTGCCAGCAGTTACCAACTAGCGACCACCGGGGAGCTGTTTTTT	CASSYQLATTGELFF
TRBJ2-4	.	TRBV2	.	TGTGCCAGCAGTGAGAACAGGGTAGAGGAAAACATTCAGTACTTC	CASSENRVEENIQYF
TRBJ2-7	TRBD2	TRBV7-2	.	TGTGCCAGCAGCAGGCCCGGGACTAGCTACGAGCAGTACTTC	CASSRPGTSYEQYF
TRBJ2-7	.	TRBV28	.	TGTGCCAGCAGCCCGGAGACAGCAACTTCCACCTACGAGCAGTACTTC	CASSPETATSTYEQYF
TRBJ1-2	.	TRBV5-1	.	TGCGCCAGCAGCTTGGGCAGGGGTTTTAGGTCTGGCTACACCTTC	CASSLGRGFRSGYTF
TRBJ2-6	TRBD1	TRBV7-3	.	TGTGCCAGCAGCTCCCCTCAGGGACAGGGGTTATCTGGGGCCAACGTCCTGACTTTC	CASSSPQGQGLSGANVLTF
TRBJ2-1	.	TRBV9	few	TGTGCCAGCAGCGTAAGATCGCTGAGCAATGAGCAGTTCTTC	CASSVRSLSNEQFF
TRBJ1-6	TRBD1	TRBV7-9	once	TGTGCCAGCAGCTTAGGGGACAGTGTTAATTCACCCCTCCACTTT	CASSLGDSVNSPLHF
TRBJ2-7	.	TRBV29-1	.	TGCAGCGGCCTCGTGTCCTACGAGCAGTACTTC	CSGLVSYEQYF
TRBJ1-1	.	TRBV11-1	.	TGTGCCAGCAGCAAATATCGGACACAGAACACTGAAGCTTTCTTT	CASSKYRTQNTEAFF
TRBJ2-6	.	TRBV14	.	TGTGCCAGCAGCCCCTACTCTGGGGCCAACGTCCTGACTTTC	CASSPYSGANVLTF
TRBJ1-1	.	TRBV7-3	.	TGTGCCAGCAGCTTCTTACAGGGTACTGAAGCTTTCTTT	CASSFLQGTEAFF
TRBJ1-1	.	TRBV25-1	few	TGTGCCAGCAGCAGGGGATCGAACACTGAAGCTTTCTTT	CASSRGSNTEAFF
TRBJ2-6	TRBD1	TRBV4-1	once	TGCGCCAGCAGCCCGACAGGGGCCCCCGGCTCTGGGGCCAACGGCCTGACTTTC	CASSPTGAPGSGANGLTF
TRBJ1-1	.	TRBV30	few	TGTGCCTGGAGTAAAAGCGGGCCGGGTCGAGGAACTGAAGCTTTCTTT	CAWSKSGPGRGTEAFF
TRBJ1-2	.	TRBV9	few	TGTGCCAGCAGCGCACAGGGCTATCATCATGGCTACACCTTC	CASSAQGYHHGYTF
TRBJ2-5	TRBD1	TRBV6-5	few	TGTGCCAGCAGTCGAACAGGGGGCCGTCAAGAGACCCAGTACTTC	CASSRTGGRQETQYF
TRBJ2-7	TRBD2	TRBV5-1	.	TGCGCCAGCAGCCTCAGGGCGGGAGGCGCCTACGAGCAGTACTTC	CASSLRAGGAYEQYF
TRBJ1-2	.	TRBV19	few	TGTGCCAGTAGTATGTACGGGTCCAACTATGGCTACACCTTC	CASSMYGSNYGYTF
TRBJ2-1	TRBD1	TRBV7-2	.	TGTGCCAGCAGCTTCAGCAGGGGGCGCCTAAGCTCCTACAATGAGCAGTTCTTC	CASSFSRGRLSSYNEQFF
TRBJ1-1	TRBD1	TRBV9	few	TGTGCCAGCAGCGTAGTGGGGGTGGGACAGCTAGGTCTGGAAGCTTTCTTT	CASSVVGVGQLGLEAFF
TRBJ2-7	TRBD1	TRBV7-6	.	TGTGCCAGCAGCTTAGGAGTTGACAGGGGGACCCTTCGGGAGCAGTACTTC	CASSLGVDRGTLREQYF
TRBJ1-6	.	TRBV7-9	.	TGTGCCAGCAGCCCCGGGGAGGGGGGCTATAATTCACCCCTCCACTTT	CASSPGEGGYNSPLHF
TRBJ2-6	TRBD2	TRBV30	.	TGTGCCTGGGGGACTAGCGGTGGTGCGGGGGCCAACGTCCTGACTTTC	CAWGTSGGAGANVLTF
TRBJ2-7	.	TRBV7-9	.	TGTGCCAGCAGCCACCCGACAGGTTTTGTCTACGAGCAGTACTTC	CASSHPTGFVYEQYF
TRBJ2-2	TRBD1	TRBV27	.	TGTGCCAGCAGTCTCTCAGGGGGCGCACCCGGGGAGCTGTTTTTT	CASSLSGGAPGELFF
TRBJ1-2	.	TRBV5-5	once	TGTGCCAGCAGCTTGTCCCCCCGGGGCGGGGGCTATGGCTACACCTTC	CASSLSPRGGGYGYTF
TRBJ1-1	.	TRBV5-1	.	TGCGCCAGCAGACCAACGGGGAGTACTGAAGCTTTCTTT	CASRPTGSTEAFF
TRBJ2-3	TRBD2	TRBV27	.	TGTGCCAGCAGCCCCAAGGGGACTAGCCGATTCACAGATACGCAGTATTTT	CASSPKGTSRFTDTQYF
TRBJ2-2	TRBD1	TRBV27	few	TGTGCCAGCAGTTGGGGGACAGGGATGGGCACCGGGGAGCTGTTTTTT	CASSWGTGMGTGELFF
TRBJ2-2	TRBD2	TRBV6-6	.	TGTGCCAGCTCTAGGCTAGCGGGAGACATAGGGGAGCTGTTTTTT	CASSRLAGDIGELFF
TRBJ1-1	TRBD1	TRBV28	.	TGTGCCAGCAGTCCCGGGACAGGGCGTCCCATGAACACTGAAGCTTTCTTT	CASSPGTGRPMNTEAFF
TRBJ2-5	TRBD1	TRBV18	.	TGTGCCAGCACAGGGGACGGACAAGAGACCCAGTACTTC	CASTGDGQETQYF
TRBJ2-7	TRBD2	TRBV9	.	TGTGCCAGCAGCGTAGCTGCAGCTAGCGGTACCTACGAGCAGTACTTC	CASSVAAASGTYEQYF
TRBJ1-4	TRBD1	TRBV19	few	TGTGCCAGTAGCCGGACAGGGGCTGAAAAACTGTTTTTT	CASSRTGAEKLFF
TRBJ2-7	TRBD1	TRBV11-2	.	TGTGCCAGCAGCCCCACGGGACAGGGGTCTTACGAGCAGTACTTC	CASSPTGQGSYEQYF
TRBJ2-7	TRBD1	TRBV27	.	TGTGCCAGCAGTCCTCAACGACAGGGGGGCTACGAGCAGTACTTC	CASSPQRQGGYEQYF
TRBJ1-4	TRBD1	TRBV19	.	TGTGCCAGTAGTATGGGACAGGGGGCGTTTGAAAAACTGTTTTTT	CASSMGQGAFEKLFF
TRBJ1-2	.	TRBV28	.	TGTGCCAGCAGTTCCCCGGCGGGGAGATACTATGGCTACACCTTC	CASSSPAGRYYGYTF
TRBJ2-5	TRBD1	TRBV9	.	TGTGCCAGCAGCCTTCAAGGGACAGGTATCGGGGAGACCCAGTACTTC	CASSLQGTGIGETQYF
TRBJ1-2	.	TRBV5-7	once	TGTGCCAGCAGCCTGCCGGGACAAGAGGGAAACTATGGCTACACCTTC	CASSLPGQEGNYGYTF
TRBJ2-3	TRBD1	TRBV29-1	.	TGCAGCGTTGGGGCAGGGGGTAGCGCAGATACGCAGTATTTT	CSVGAGGSADTQYF
TRBJ2-7	.	TRBV5-4	.	TGTGCCAGCAGCTTACAGGGACCCTACGAGCAGTACTTC	CASSLQGPYEQYF
TRBJ2-1	TRBD2	TRBV7-9	few	TGTGCCAGCAGAGGCGGGAGGGCCAGATACAATGAGCAGTTCTTC	CASRGGRARYNEQFF
TRBJ2-7	.	TRBV2	.	TGTGCCAGCAGTGATATACAGTCCCACGAGCAGTACTTC	CASSDIQSHEQYF
TRBJ1-6	TRBD1	TRBV7-2	.	TGTGCCAGCAGCCGGACAGGGTTCCCCTATAATTCACCCCTCCACTTT	CASSRTGFPYNSPLHF
TRBJ1-2	.	TRBV6-6	.	TGTGCCAGCAGTTACCCACCTGTGGGGAGCGAGGCCTACACCTTC	CASSYPPVGSEAYTF
TRBJ1-6	TRBD1	TRBV27	.	TGTGCCAGCAGTCCGGACAGGGGGCCAAGGGATTCACCCCTCCACTTT	CASSPDRGPRDSPLHF
TRBJ1-1	.	TRBV2	many	TGTGCCAGCATTCGCAGGGAAGCCACTGAAGCTTTCTTT	CASIRREATEAFF
TRBJ1-3	.	TRBV28	.	TGTGCCAGCAGTGGGGGGGACGGGGCCTCTGGAAACACCATATATTTT	CASSGGDGASGNTIYF
TRBJ1-5	.	TRBV7-2	.	TGTGCCAGCAGCTTAGTAGGACAGAGCAATCAGCCCCAGCATTTT	CASSLVGQSNQPQHF